Sequencing of this TCR beta chain was carried out in a study of cytomegalovirus exposure and HLA in healthy donors. PCR employed 60 Vbeta and 13 Jbeta primers. This table comes from immunoSEQ multiplex PCR, and its TCRdb copy is limited to in-frame clones, with some not included. The sample holds about 130,000 clones, about 76% seen once. This CDR3 is built from 15 residues. Notes on this clone: Its cognate antigen is unknown.

Regarding the study as a whole: Most subjects' HLA-A and HLA-B alleles were reportedly predicted from TCR beta sequences. As a later analysis revealed, most CMV-associated TCR beta chains appeared HLA-restricted.

This chain joins TRBV21-1 and TRBJ1-5; the D call of TRBD1 is as the table states it, not checked on the DNA. TRBV21-1 is an annotated pseudogene. What was sequenced was PBMCs. This clonotype originated in a man in his late teens or twenties in good health and CMV-seronegative. The CDR3 sequence is CASSKNGAHNQPQHF. DNA for the CDR3: TGTGCCAGCAGCAAAAATGGGGCCCACAATCAGCCCCAGCATTTT.